These 28 T cell receptor beta chains share one sample of origin, sequenced in a study of OX40 agonist ivuxolimab in advanced cancers. Sequencing was performed with immunoSEQ multiplex PCR; in TCRdb, only in-frame clones are kept and a portion is missing. The data show more than 50,000 clones, 85% to 90% seen once. The input for sequencing was CD4+ or CD8+ T cells sorted from blood, taken in a trial of the OX40 agonist ivuxolimab. The source of these receptors is an adult with an advanced solid tumor such as melanoma, head and neck, liver or kidney cancer.

The gene calls are TRBV28 and TRBJ2-5; D is uncertain. The CDR3 spans 15 residues. From germline, CDR1 is MDHEN and CDR2 SYDVKM. Trimming pared 3 bases from V and 2 bases from J, leaving 13 bases between. CDR3 in DNA: TGTGCCAGCAGTTTTCCCGGCAGCCTTCAAGAGACCCAGTACTTC. Its protein is CASSFPGSLQETQYF. Supplemented by reference TRBV28 and TRBJ2-5, the full variable domain reads DVKVTQSSRYLVKRTGEKVFLECVQDMDHENMFWYRQDPGLGLRLIYFSYDVKMKEKGDIPEGYSVSREKKERFSLILESASTNQTSMYLCASSFPGSLQETQYFGPGTRLLVL.

CDR3 amino acids: CASSSGLAVTDTQYF. CDR3 sequence (DNA): TGTGCCAGCAGTTCGGGACTAGCGGTCACAGATACGCAGTATTTT. This sequence joins TRBV27 and TRBJ2-3; 11 nucleotides line up with TRBD2. This CDR3 has 15 residues. V trimming: 4 bases; J trimming: 2 bases; junction bases outside the gene matches: 2. Germline assignment: CDR1 MNHEY and CDR2 SMNVEV (reference sequence).

Only one count was recorded for this clone. The chain is built from TRBV19 and TRBJ2-5, with D unclear. CDR3 length: 14 amino acids. Trimming took 4 bases from V and 4 from J, leaving 13 bases between them. The germline gives CDR1 LNHDA, CDR2 SQIVND (reference sequence). In DNA form, the CDR3 reads TGTGCCAGTAGTAGTAGTCTGGGCCGAGAGACCCAGTACTTC. Its protein is CASSSSLGRETQYF.

This clone was detected once. This rearrangement joins TRBV7-9 to TRBJ2-1; weak D call: TRBD2 (5 bases). The V gene's germline CDR1 is SEHNR and CDR2 FQNEAQ (reference sequence). The CDR3 has 15 residues. V lost 3 bases, J lost 8 bases, and 17 bases lay in between. This CDR3 reads CASSFSERTGDEQFF. For the CDR3, the DNA is TGTGCCAGCAGCTTTAGTGAACGGACCGGGGATGAGCAGTTCTTC.

CDR3 loop: CASSTRGRYTEAFF. The CDR3 DNA sequence: TGTGCCAGCAGCACCAGGGGGCGTTACACTGAAGCTTTCTTT. The chain recombines TRBV5-4 with TRBJ1-1; 8 positions match TRBD1. V shed 4 bases and J 3 bases; nucleotides not matched to a gene: 5. Looked up from germline, CDR1 is SGHNT and CDR2 is YYREEE (reference sequence). The CDR3 is 14 amino acids.

The V call is TRBV9, the J call TRBJ2-7; 7 bases are shared with TRBD1. The V and J ends lost 0 bases and 4 bases, in that order; junction bases with no gene match: 7. CDR1 SGDLS and CDR2 YYNGEE come from the germline V gene. The CDR3 covers 15 residues. CDR3: CASSVERDSSYEQYF. CDR3 nucleotide sequence: TGTGCCAGCAGCGTAGAAAGGGACAGTTCTTACGAGCAGTACTTC.

V and J are TRBV5-1 and TRBJ1-2, with unresolved D. The CDR3 sequence is 14 residues long. Per the germline V gene, CDR1 is SGHRS and CDR2 is YFSETQ. The V gene lost 0 bases and the J gene lost 1 base, with 7 bases spanning the gap. CDR3 in DNA: TGCGCCAGCAGCTTGGCCACGAATAACTATGGCTACACCTTC. It yields the protein CASSLATNNYGYTF. Drawing the rest from reference TRBV5-1 and TRBJ1-2, the complete variable domain is KAGVTQTPRYLIKTRGQQVTLSCSPISGHRSVSWYQQTPGQGLQFLFEYFSETQRNKGNFPGRFSGRQFSNSRSEMNVSTLELGDSALYLCASSLATNNYGYTFGSGTRLTVV.

The chain is built from TRBV29-1 and TRBJ2-1; 9 positions agree with TRBD2. The ends lost 1 base at V and 0 bases at J; junction bases unmatched: 16. Per the germline V gene, CDR1 is SQVTM and CDR2 is ANQGSEA. The CDR3 has 20 amino acids. The CDR3 sequence is CSVEGGRTTSGHSSYNEQFF. CDR3 in DNA: TGCAGCGTTGAAGGAGGCAGGACCACTAGCGGGCATAGCTCCTACAATGAGCAGTTCTTC.

V and J are TRBV11-2 and TRBJ2-1; D uncertain. The V end lost 1 base, the J end lost 5 bases, and 6 bases lay between the germline ends. Germline loops: CDR1 SGHAT, CDR2 FQNNGV. The CDR3 has 13 amino acids. The CDR3 nucleotides are TGTGCCAGCAGCTTAGGTGCCAACAATGAGCAGTTCTTC. This translates into CASSLGANNEQFF. Variable domain in full (rest from reference TRBV11-2 and TRBJ2-1): EAGVAQSPRYKIIEKRQSVAFWCNPISGHATLYWYQQILGQGPKLLIQFQNNGVVDDSQLPKDRFSAERLKGVDSTLKIQPAKLEDSAVYLCASSLGANNEQFFGPGTRLTVL.

The V gene is TRBV7-6, the J gene TRBJ2-1, with TRBD2 matching over 8 bases. This CDR3 has 14 amino acids. The V gene's germline CDR1 is SGHVS and CDR2 FNYEAQ. V was pared by 4 bases and J by 3 bases, with 2 bases of the junction left unmatched. CDR3 loop: CASSSSGFYNEQFF. The CDR3 bases are TGTGCCAGCAGCTCTAGCGGGTTCTACAATGAGCAGTTCTTC.

The genes are TRBV14 and TRBJ2-2; possibly TRBD2 for D (6 bases). CDR1 is SGHDN, CDR2 FVKESK, per germline. There are 15 residues in the CDR3. V gave up 4 bases and J gave up 6 bases, with 15 bases separating them. CDR3 amino acids: CASSLVASESGELFF. CDR3 DNA: TGTGCCAGCAGCCTGGTGGCTAGCGAATCCGGGGAGCTGTTTTTT.

This chain connects TRBV19 to TRBJ1-1, with D uncertain. The germline V gene encodes CDR1 LNHDA and CDR2 SQIVND (reference sequence). V was cut by 3 bases and J by 2 bases, with 10 bases left in between. The CDR3 has 14 residues. CDR3 DNA: TGTGCCAGTAGTATTGGGCTATTTAACACTGAAGCTTTCTTT. Encoded protein: CASSIGLFNTEAFF. The full variable domain, rest sourced from reference TRBV19 and TRBJ1-1, is DGGITQSPKYLFRKEGQNVTLSCEQNLNHDAMYWYRQDPGQGLRLIYYSQIVNDFQKGDIAEGYSVSREKKESFPLTVTSAQKNPTAFYLCASSIGLFNTEAFFGQGTRLTVV.

The J gene is TRBJ1-3, the V gene TRBV6-1; D unclear. V lost 2 bases and J 2 bases, leaving 7 bases between the germline ends. The CDR3 has 14 amino acids. The germline V gene has CDR1 MNHNS and CDR2 SASEGT. The CDR3 DNA is TGTGCCAGCAGTGAATGGGGAACTGGAAACACCATATATTTT. Translated: CASSEWGTGNTIYF.

The CDR3 region is CASSYSGQPQHF. In DNA, the CDR3 is TGTGCCAGCAGTTACTCGGGTCAGCCCCAGCATTTT. The chain uses TRBV6-5 and TRBJ1-5; D not resolved. This CDR3 spans 12 amino acids. V lost 0 bases and J 6 bases, leaving 3 bases between the germline ends. From germline, CDR1 is MNHEY and CDR2 SVGAGI.

This clone appeared a single time. The chain joins TRBV28 to TRBJ2-1; D possibly corresponds to TRBD2 (5 bases). Germline lookup yields CDR1 MDHEN and CDR2 SYDVKM. Trimming cost V 6 bases and J 8 bases, with 11 bases left between them. CDR3 length: 12 residues. CDR3 sequence reads: CASRRDGYEQFF. DNA for the CDR3: TGTGCCAGCAGACGGGATGGGTATGAGCAGTTCTTC.

The V call is TRBV7-8, the J call TRBJ1-5; perhaps TRBD1 as D (5 bases). CDR1 and CDR2 from the germline V gene are SGHVS and FQNEAQ. The CDR3 contains 14 residues. The V gene lost 3 bases and the J gene lost 1 base, with 7 bases spanning the gap. The chain's CDR3 is CASSFDRSNQPQHF. The CDR3 region has the DNA TGTGCCAGCAGCTTCGACAGAAGCAATCAGCCCCAGCATTTT.

V gene TRBV7-2 combines with J gene TRBJ2-1; 15 nucleotides agree with TRBD2. CDR1 is SGHTA and CDR2 is FQGNSA in the germline V gene. The CDR3 extends over 17 amino acids. The V segment lost 2 bases and the J segment 10 bases; nucleotides outside the gene matches: 9. The chain's CDR3 is CASSLPVGLAGGQEQFF. CDR3 coding DNA: TGTGCCAGCAGCTTACCAGTAGGACTAGCGGGAGGGCAGGAGCAGTTCTTC.

V usage is TRBV7-8 and J usage is TRBJ2-7, with a tentative D call TRBD1 (7 bases). The germline V gene has CDR1 SGHVS and CDR2 FQNEAQ. The CDR3 runs to 16 residues. Trimming took 1 base from V and 3 from J, leaving 16 bases between them. The CDR3 DNA follows: TGTGCCAGCAGCTTAGTATCCGTCCAGGGGGGCTACGAGCAGTACTTC. It is translated as CASSLVSVQGGYEQYF.

The rearrangement joins TRBV9 to TRBJ2-7, with D tentatively TRBD1 or TRBD2 (5 bases each). CDR3 length equals 14 residues. Germline V CDR1 and CDR2: SGDLS, YYNGEE. Deletions cut 0 bases from V and 0 bases from J, with 7 bases between. The CDR3, as DNA: TGTGCCAGCAGCGTAGGGGGACCCTCCTACGAGCAGTACTTC. Translation gives CASSVGGPSYEQYF.

The genes are TRBV5-1 and TRBJ1-2, with 9 bases that match TRBD1. CDR1 and CDR2 (germline): SGHRS, YFSETQ. Trimming at V came to 0 bases and at J to 4 bases, leaving 7 bases not matched to a gene. The CDR3 consists of 16 residues. CDR3 sequence reads: CASSLGDRGLGYGYTF. CDR3 sequence (DNA): TGCGCCAGCAGCTTGGGAGACAGGGGGTTAGGCTATGGCTACACCTTC.

In this sample, this clone turned up a few times. The chain has TRBV27 and TRBJ2-7; no definite D call. The CDR3 contains 13 residues. Trimming stripped 4 bases from V and 2 bases from J, with 9 bases between. Germline V CDR1 and CDR2: MNHEY, SMNVEV (reference sequence). CDR3 nucleotide sequence: TGTGCCAGCAGTTACGCCCGAACCTACGAGCAGTACTTC. It encodes CASSYARTYEQYF.

This clone was picked up a small number of times. Distinct nucleotide sequences in the sample also encode this CDR3. The chain recombines TRBV19 with TRBJ1-1, with unresolved D. The CDR3 loop spans 12 amino acids. The ends were cut back, 3 bases at V and 1 base at J, with 3 bases in the middle. Germline V gives CDR1 LNHDA, CDR2 SQIVND (reference sequence). The CDR3 nucleotides read TGTGCCAGTAGTATCGGGAACACTGAAGCTTTCTTT. Translation gives CASSIGNTEAFF.

The genes are TRBV15 and TRBJ2-3; a possible D gene is TRBD1 (6 bases). The length of the CDR3 is 16 residues. CDR1 is LNHNV and CDR2 is YYDKDF in the germline V gene (reference sequence). With 1 base removed from V and 4 bases from J, the gap between germline ends came to 15 bases. This chain's CDR3 is CATSRGRGLDSDTQYF. The DNA of the CDR3 is TGTGCCACCAGCAGAGGCAGGGGCCTCGACTCAGATACGCAGTATTTT.

The J gene is TRBJ1-1, the V gene TRBV9; tentative D call: TRBD1 (5 bases). The CDR3 extends over 14 amino acids. The germline V gene has CDR1 SGDLS and CDR2 YYNGEE. Trimming stripped 0 bases from V and 4 bases from J, with 10 bases between. The CDR3 nucleotides are TGTGCCAGCAGCGTAGCAGGGTGGGGCACTGAAGCTTTCTTT. Translating it yields CASSVAGWGTEAFF.

CDR3 sequence reads: CASSQGRQIGEAFF. CDR3 in DNA: TGCGCCAGCAGCCAAGGGAGACAAATAGGTGAAGCTTTCTTT. This chain joins TRBV4-1 and TRBJ1-1; D not resolved. The germline gives CDR1 MGHRA, CDR2 YSYEKL. The CDR3 spans 14 residues. Trimming removed 1 base at V and 7 bases at J, with 13 bases between.

V and J are TRBV5-1 and TRBJ1-1; D gene ambiguous. CDR1 is SGHRS, CDR2 YFSETQ, per germline. With 0 bases removed from V and 1 base from J, the gap between germline ends came to 7 bases. CDR3 length equals 14 residues. The CDR3 DNA is TGCGCCAGCAGCTTGGTGGCAGGGAACACTGAAGCTTTCTTT. Amino acid sequence: CASSLVAGNTEAFF.

The V call is TRBV7-9, the J call TRBJ2-1; the match to TRBD1 covers 7 bases. The germline gives CDR1 SEHNR, CDR2 FQNEAQ (reference sequence). Unmatched junction bases numbered 11, after V lost 4 bases and J lost 2 bases. CDR3 length: 17 amino acids. The CDR3 protein is CASSSVDRAITYNEQFF. The CDR3 DNA sequence: TGTGCCAGCAGCTCAGTTGACAGGGCGATCACCTACAATGAGCAGTTCTTC.

The V and J genes are TRBV30 and TRBJ1-1; D uncertain. From germline, CDR1 is GTSNPN and CDR2 SVGIG (reference sequence). V shed 0 bases and J shed 0 bases, with 5 bases lying between them. CDR3 length: 13 amino acids. The CDR3 here is CAWSVAVNTEAFF. The DNA of the CDR3 is TGTGCCTGGAGTGTGGCGGTGAACACTGAAGCTTTCTTT.